These T cell receptor beta chains were read from a single sample in a study of vaccination and CD4 T cells after COVID-19. These receptors are not linked to any known antigen. One entry per CDR3 protein, called by TCRdb with MiXCR from the PCR reads. Among approximately 6,000 distinct CDR3 sequences listed, 35% to 50% were seen once. Sequencing was carried out using CD4+ T cells from blood, cultured in vitro. These receptors came from a human donor in good health. Each CDR3 is given with its conserved first and last residue. A D gene is named only where the DNA matches it firmly. Part of the rows lack a size; the others show once, few, many or a class for expanded clones.

V: TRBV6-4
D: TRBD1
size: -
J: TRBJ1-1
DNA: TGTGCCAGCAGTGAGGGGGACAGGGGGCAAGCTTTCTTT
CDR3: CASSEGDRGQAFF

V: TRBV5-1
D: TRBD1
size: -
J: TRBJ2-1
DNA: TGCGCCAGCAGCTGGGGGGACAGGGACTACAATGAGCAGTTCTTC
CDR3: CASSWGDRDYNEQFF

V: TRBV24-1
D: -
size: -
J: TRBJ2-5
DNA: TGTGCCACCAGTGACGGGGGCGACAGCCAAGAGACCCAGTACTTC
CDR3: CATSDGGDSQETQYF

V: TRBV6-5
D: -
size: -
J: TRBJ2-3
DNA: TGTGCCAGCAGTTACACCAGGGGGGCCATCACAGATACGCAGTATTTT
CDR3: CASSYTRGAITDTQYF

V: TRBV6-1
D: TRBD1
size: few
J: TRBJ2-7
DNA: TGTGCCAGCAGTACAGGGGATTCCCAATACGAGCAGTACTTC
CDR3: CASSTGDSQYEQYF

V: TRBV20-1
D: TRBD1
size: few
J: TRBJ1-2
DNA: TGCAGTGCTAGGCAGGGGGGAGGCTACACCTTC
CDR3: CSARQGGGYTF

V: TRBV19
D: -
size: few
J: TRBJ1-5
DNA: TGTGCCAGTAGCTACGAGGGAAATCAGCCCCAGCATTTT
CDR3: CASSYEGNQPQHF

V: TRBV20-1
D: -
size: -
J: TRBJ1-1
DNA: TGCAGTGCTAGAGAAGGGGGTCCGAACACTGAAGCTTTCTTT
CDR3: CSAREGGPNTEAFF

V: TRBV20-1
D: -
size: few
J: TRBJ1-5
DNA: TGCAGTGCTAGGAAGGGGACGGGCAATCAGCCCCAGCATTTT
CDR3: CSARKGTGNQPQHF

V: TRBV5-1
D: -
size: few
J: TRBJ1-1
DNA: TGCGCCAGCAGCCTGACACGACGGAACACTGAAGCTTTCTTT
CDR3: CASSLTRRNTEAFF

V: TRBV11-2
D: -
size: -
J: TRBJ2-7
DNA: TGTGCCAGCAGCTTAAAATTCGTTAGGGAAGACGAGCAGTACTTC
CDR3: CASSLKFVREDEQYF

V: TRBV6-1
D: -
size: -
J: TRBJ1-5
DNA: TGTGCCAGCAGTAAAAGACTAGCCCATCAGCCCCAGCATTTT
CDR3: CASSKRLAHQPQHF

V: TRBV2
D: -
size: -
J: TRBJ1-1
DNA: TGTGCCAGCAGTGAGCACAGCATGAACACTGAAGCTTTCTTT
CDR3: CASSEHSMNTEAFF

V: TRBV12-3/TRBV12-4
D: -
size: -
J: TRBJ1-1
DNA: TGTGCCAGCATTCCGGGGGCGTACACTGAAGCTTTCTTT
CDR3: CASIPGAYTEAFF

V: TRBV6-2/TRBV6-3
D: -
size: -
J: TRBJ1-5
DNA: TGTGCCAGCAGCCTTCCGGGAGGAGATCAGCCCCAGCATTTT
CDR3: CASSLPGGDQPQHF

V: TRBV7-3
D: -
size: once
J: TRBJ2-3
DNA: TGTGCCAGCAGCTCGAATGGTGAGGCGGCCACAGATACGCAGTATTTT
CDR3: CASSSNGEAATDTQYF

V: TRBV20-1
D: TRBD1
size: -
J: TRBJ1-6
DNA: TGCAGTGCTGCCGGGACAGAGAATTCACCCCTCCACTTT
CDR3: CSAAGTENSPLHF

V: TRBV7-7
D: -
size: -
J: TRBJ2-2
DNA: TGTGCCAGCAGCCAAGGGGTCACCGGGGAGCTGTTTTTT
CDR3: CASSQGVTGELFF

V: TRBV6-4
D: -
size: -
J: TRBJ2-1
DNA: TGTGCCAGCAGTGACAGCTCCTACAATGAGCAGTTCTTC
CDR3: CASSDSSYNEQFF

V: TRBV20-1
D: -
size: few
J: TRBJ1-3
DNA: TGCAGTGCTACCCAGGGAGGCCCAAACACCATATATTTT
CDR3: CSATQGGPNTIYF

V: TRBV20-1
D: -
size: -
J: TRBJ2-7
DNA: TGCAGTGCTATTTCCGGATCCGACAGGCCTTCTTTC
CDR3: CSAISGSDRPSF

V: TRBV6-5
D: -
size: -
J: TRBJ1-2
DNA: TGTGCCAGCAGTTACTCGGGGGTCGCCGGTGGCTACACCTTC
CDR3: CASSYSGVAGGYTF

V: TRBV7-9
D: -
size: -
J: TRBJ2-7
DNA: TGTGCCAGCAGCTCCGGACTGGCCTACGAGCAGTACTTC
CDR3: CASSSGLAYEQYF

V: TRBV2
D: -
size: once
J: TRBJ1-1
DNA: TGTGCCAGCAGTAGGGAAGGTATCATGAACACTGAAGCTTTCTTT
CDR3: CASSREGIMNTEAFF

V: TRBV7-2
D: -
size: -
J: TRBJ1-5
DNA: TGTGCCAGCAGCCTCAGGGATTCCCTCAATCAGCCCCAGCATTTT
CDR3: CASSLRDSLNQPQHF

V: TRBV2
D: TRBD1
size: few
J: TRBJ2-2
DNA: TGTGCCAGCCAACCGGGACAGGGGGCCACCGGGGAGCTGTTTTTT
CDR3: CASQPGQGATGELFF

V: TRBV10-1
D: -
size: -
J: TRBJ2-3
DNA: TGCGCCAGCAGTGACAGGAGGAGCACAGATACGCAGTATTTT
CDR3: CASSDRRSTDTQYF

V: TRBV20-1
D: -
size: -
J: TRBJ2-1
DNA: TGCAGTGCTAGAGATTCAAGACTAGTCCCCGACAATGAGCAGTTCTTC
CDR3: CSARDSRLVPDNEQFF

V: TRBV7-9
D: -
size: few
J: TRBJ1-1
DNA: TGTGCCAGCAGCTTAACGGCGAACACTGAAGCTTTCTTT
CDR3: CASSLTANTEAFF

V: TRBV2
D: TRBD2
size: -
J: TRBJ2-7
DNA: TGTGCCAGCATCGGGACTAGCGGTTACGAGCAGTACTTC
CDR3: CASIGTSGYEQYF

V: TRBV29-1
D: -
size: -
J: TRBJ2-7
DNA: TGCAGCGTTGAACAGGGAGGCTACGAGCAGTACTTC
CDR3: CSVEQGGYEQYF

V: TRBV7-2
D: -
size: -
J: TRBJ1-2
DNA: TGTGCCAGCAGCTCCACGGGGGCGTCGGTTGGAGGCTACACCTTC
CDR3: CASSSTGASVGGYTF

V: TRBV20-1
D: TRBD2
size: -
J: TRBJ2-7
DNA: TGCAGTGCGAGAGTGGGGGGGAGCTCCTACGAGCAGTACTTC
CDR3: CSARVGGSSYEQYF

V: TRBV6-1
D: -
size: -
J: TRBJ2-2
DNA: TGTGCCAGCAGTGAAGCGAATTACGGGGAGCTGTTTTTT
CDR3: CASSEANYGELFF

V: TRBV7-3
D: -
size: few
J: TRBJ2-3
DNA: TGTGCCAGCAGCTTGGGTTGGGCAGAGGATACGCAGTATTTT
CDR3: CASSLGWAEDTQYF

V: TRBV6-4
D: -
size: -
J: TRBJ1-6
DNA: TGTGCCAGCAGTGATCAGGGTGGGAATAATTCACCCCTCCACTTT
CDR3: CASSDQGGNNSPLHF

V: TRBV6-2/TRBV6-3
D: -
size: -
J: TRBJ2-2
DNA: TGTGCCAGCAGTTACGAGAGTAGCCTCCTGAACACCGGGGAGCTGTTTTTT
CDR3: CASSYESSLLNTGELFF

V: TRBV14
D: -
size: -
J: TRBJ1-1
DNA: TGTGCCAGCAGCCCTCGGGTGGCAGGGATGAACACTGAAGCTTTCTTT
CDR3: CASSPRVAGMNTEAFF

V: TRBV10-3
D: TRBD2
size: -
J: TRBJ2-3
DNA: TGTGCCATCAGGTCAGCGGGGGGGCAGGGAGATACGCAGTATTTT
CDR3: CAIRSAGGQGDTQYF

V: TRBV27
D: -
size: -
J: TRBJ1-5
DNA: TGTGCCAGCAGTCCTACTCCCACAGGGATCGGTAATCAGCCCCAGCATTTT
CDR3: CASSPTPTGIGNQPQHF

V: TRBV20-1
D: TRBD2
size: -
J: TRBJ2-5
DNA: TGCAGTGCCTGCACCTTCTCCCTAGCGGGCTCCCAAGAGACCCAGTACTTC
CDR3: CSACTFSLAGSQETQYF

V: TRBV11-2
D: -
size: few
J: TRBJ1-2
DNA: TGTGCCAGCAGCCCGCGGGCGGGCTACACCTTC
CDR3: CASSPRAGYTF

V: TRBV11-2
D: -
size: few
J: TRBJ1-1
DNA: TGTGCCAGCAGCTTAAGTTCTGCTATGAACACTGAAGCTTTCTTT
CDR3: CASSLSSAMNTEAFF

V: TRBV6-5
D: -
size: few
J: TRBJ2-2
DNA: TGTGCCAGCAGTTTCCGGGGTGTTAGCGGGGAGCTGTTTTTT
CDR3: CASSFRGVSGELFF

V: TRBV7-8
D: -
size: -
J: TRBJ1-2
DNA: TGTGCCAGCAGCTCCGGCCTGCTTGTCTATGGCTACACCTTC
CDR3: CASSSGLLVYGYTF

V: TRBV20-1
D: -
size: -
J: TRBJ2-7
DNA: TGCAGTGTTCGGACTGCGGTCGAGCAGTACTTC
CDR3: CSVRTAVEQYF

V: TRBV11-3
D: TRBD2
size: -
J: TRBJ2-1
DNA: TGTGCCAGCAGCTCCAGCGGGGCCTCCTACAATGAGCAGTTCTTC
CDR3: CASSSSGASYNEQFF

V: TRBV11-2
D: -
size: -
J: TRBJ2-7
DNA: TGTGCCAGCAGCTTACTCGTGGGCTACGAGCAGTACTTC
CDR3: CASSLLVGYEQYF

V: TRBV2
D: -
size: -
J: TRBJ1-2
DNA: TGTGCCAGCAGTGAAGGGACGGCCTATGGCTACACCTTC
CDR3: CASSEGTAYGYTF

V: TRBV7-3
D: TRBD2
size: few
J: TRBJ2-2
DNA: TGTGCCAGCAGCCGCGGGGGGGACACCGGGGAGCTGTTTTTT
CDR3: CASSRGGDTGELFF

V: TRBV6-2/TRBV6-3
D: TRBD1
size: -
J: TRBJ2-4
DNA: TGTGCCAGCAGGACGGACAGGGGCCTATTAGCCAAAAACATTCAGTACTTC
CDR3: CASRTDRGLLAKNIQYF

V: TRBV20-1
D: -
size: few
J: TRBJ1-2
DNA: TGCAGTGCTTCTTACGCAGGGGATGGCTACACCTTC
CDR3: CSASYAGDGYTF

V: TRBV20-1
D: TRBD2
size: -
J: TRBJ2-1
DNA: TGCAGTGCTAGCCCGGAACTAGCGGGGGGGCACCGGTTCTTC
CDR3: CSASPELAGGHRFF

V: TRBV10-1
D: -
size: -
J: TRBJ1-1
DNA: TGCGCCAGCAGTATACAGATAGGGACTGAAGCTTTCTTT
CDR3: CASSIQIGTEAFF

V: TRBV15
D: -
size: -
J: TRBJ2-2
DNA: TGTGCCACCAGCAGAGATTGGGGGGAGCTGTTTTTT
CDR3: CATSRDWGELFF